Included here is one T cell receptor beta chain sequence, with context. The data stem from a study of blood T cell repertoires in COVID-19. Overall study: Samples representing acute and convalescent COVID-19 were sourced from the United States, Italy and Spain. T cells, B-cell-depleted T cells, or PBMCs provided the cDNA or gDNA that served as material.

This CDR3 comprises 14 residues. The V and J ends lost 3 bases and 6 bases respectively, with 17 bases between them. In germline, CDR1 is DFQATT, CDR2 SNEGSKA (reference sequence). As handled by the study authors: It was from reference gene primer amplification that nucleated cell counts were estimated. The repertoire was sequenced with immunoSEQ multiplex PCR; TCRdb's copy has only in-frame clones and lacks some. V and J calls and clone size are those listed in that table; D and trimming were worked out from the DNA. Here the sample spans about 47,000 clones, around 83% being singletons. This sequence was found in a man aged 55 to 69 with active COVID-19. Sequencing used peripheral blood. The V and J genes are TRBV20-1 and TRBJ1-1; D is unresolved. The CDR3 reads CSASFPGSGAEAFF. The CDR3 DNA reads as TGCAGTGCTAGTTTTCCGGGGTCAGGAGCTGAAGCTTTCTTT.